One sample yielded the 2 T cell receptor beta chains listed below, sequenced in a study of cytomegalovirus exposure and HLA in healthy donors. The table came from immunoSEQ multiplex PCR; TCRdb's copy has only in-frame clones and leaves some out. Counted here are some 48,000 clones, nearly 95% occurring once; the ten biggest clones make up around 8%. The specimen sequenced was PBMCs. These receptors originate from a woman aged 18-35 years in good health and CMV-seropositive.

The V gene is TRBV10-2, the J gene TRBJ2-1, with TRBD2 matching over 9 bases. This CDR3 region has 17 residues. Germline V gene data show CDR1 as WSHSY and CDR2 as SAAADI. V lost 6 bases, J lost 7 bases, and 16 bases stayed unmatched. In DNA form, the CDR3 reads TGCGCCAGCAGCGGGAGGGATTCGCTAGCGGGGTCGAATGAGCAGTTCTTC. Translation gives CASSGRDSLAGSNEQFF.

The chain recombines TRBV19 with TRBJ2-7; 8 nucleotides align to TRBD2. The CDR3 is made up of 15 amino acids. Germline V CDR1 and CDR2: LNHDA, SQIVND (reference sequence). V shed 5 bases, J shed 2 bases, and the junction held 8 bases outside the gene matches. The CDR3 sequence is CASSLFSGTTYEQYF. CDR3 DNA sequence: TGTGCCAGTAGTCTGTTTAGCGGGACTACCTACGAGCAGTACTTC.